The sample holds one count of the clone carrying this T cell receptor beta chain. Its antigen is as yet unknown. Use of 60 Vbeta and 13 Jbeta primers characterized the PCR. The data were produced by immunoSEQ multiplex PCR, yet TCRdb's version contains in-frame clones alone and is incomplete. The sample lists about 120,000 clones, more than 55% seen once, with 1.5% in the top ten. This entry belongs to a study of cytomegalovirus exposure and HLA in healthy donors. General study results and limits: Looking again later, the authors saw that most CMV-associated TCR beta chains seemed HLA-restricted.

V was shortened by 7 bases and J by 7 bases, with 17 bases between the two germline ends. Per germline, CDR1 MNHNY and CDR2 SVGAGI (reference sequence). This CDR3 has 14 residues. The gene calls are TRBV6-6 and TRBJ1-5; D is ambiguous. This TCR came from a man younger than 35 in good health and CMV-seronegative. The source material was PBMCs. CDR3: CASNIGVSLQPQHF. CDR3 nucleotide sequence: TGTGCCAGCAATATCGGGGTTTCTCTGCAGCCCCAGCATTTT.